This T cell receptor beta chain emerged from a study of blood T cells in healthy people across ages (dated by TCRdb to the mid-2010s). Regarding the study in general: In model experiments, template switching captured about one uniquely barcoded TCR beta cDNA molecule for every two T cells. To track age-related changes in TCR beta repertoire diversity, the study relied on deep sequencing normalized with unique cDNA molecular identifiers. The donors were divided into four age groups: young (average around 17 years), middle-aged (approximately 39), aged (approximately 59) and long-lived (about 90). To avoid experimental bias, donors of different ages were spread randomly across the sequencing lanes. For two donors (one aged 18 to 30 and one aged 80 or older), the study analyzed two additional independent replicas of 1 million unique cDNA reads from the same blood draw.

Points on this clonotype: It lacks a known antigen. This could be a read error, since a much larger clone is one nucleotide away.

The investigation overall reported the following: Observed TCR beta diversity per million T cells fell roughly linearly with age, and a significant reduction was already apparent by age roughly 40. Because donor CMV infection status was unknown, age-related changes in expanded clonotypes were potentially confounded. Total diversity estimates from one million sequenced T cells were considered lower bounds and underestimates. Compared with the aged group, more naive CD4+ T cells, fewer expanded clones and increased TCR diversity were shown by the long-lived group, suggesting age selection. A strong correlation was found between observed TCR beta diversity and the percentage of naive T cells measured by flow cytometry. Conclusive comparison of naive and antigen-experienced compartments was prevented by the profiling of bulk unsorted PBMCs.

Library generation was performed with 5' RACE. TCRdb records Illumina HiSeq 2500 as the sequencer. A second PCR of about 6 to 12 cycles was run with a J-beta primer mix and a sample-barcoded 5' primer. Each TCR beta cDNA molecule received a unique molecular identifier from a template-switch 5' adaptor carrying 12 random nucleotides. Each sample yielded at least 2.5 million CDR3-containing paired-end reads. First-strand cDNA was synthesized from all RNA with the Mint cDNA synthesis kit, primed by a TRBC-specific oligonucleotide. Following uracil-DNA glycosylase treatment, all cDNA underwent a first 18-cycle PCR with the universal primers M1SS and BC2_uni_R. On the study's bioinformatics: For normalization, 1 million high-quality reads were randomly selected from each sample, with every read carrying a distinct molecular identifier. Reads with shared molecular identifiers were discarded instead of being binned into consensus sequences. MiTCR, with a Q25 quality threshold and the strictest error-elimination algorithm, was used for CDR3 identification, clonotype clustering and error correction. A nonparametric unseen species model with Euler transformation was used to estimate lower-bound total TCR beta diversity. TCRdb reworked the public reads: Q25 trimming with fastp, MiXCR clone assembly, productive beta chains retained. Rows are unified per CDR3 protein, each entry keeping the most common DNA and genes. For this entry, the V and J calls and clone size follow TCRdb and not the study's own pipeline. The sample table lists hundreds of thousands of distinct CDR3 sequences, 35% to 45% of them with a count of one. The top ten constitute roughly 20% of the sample.

The CDR3 numbers 13 residues from cysteine through phenylalanine. The kept DNA is CDR3 alone, 39 bases in frame from the first base. CDR1 and CDR2 are drawn from the germline V gene: WSHSY, SAAADI. V has 7 bases trimmed and J has 11 bases trimmed; junction bases matching no gene number 11. Systemically healthy Caucasian individuals from Russia, about 38 in total and aged roughly 6 to 90 years, were included as donors. Each donor gave ten milliliters of peripheral blood, drawn into EDTA-treated Vacutainer tubes. PBMCs were isolated by Ficoll-Paque density-gradient centrifugation, with at least 7 million obtained per sample. Total RNA, at least 6 micrograms per sample, was extracted from PBMCs with Trizol reagent. The percentages of naive CD45RAhigh/CD27high T cells were determined by flow cytometry on a PBMC aliquot from every donor.

The sequence came from a woman in her fifties or sixties in good health. The chain joins TRBV10-2 to TRBJ1-5, with 7 bases matching TRBD1. The sequenced sample consisted of blood. The sequence in DNA is TGCGCCAGCACCACCGGACAGGCCATCTCCCAGCATTTT. This encodes CASTTGQAISQHF.